This record concerns one T cell receptor (beta chain) sequence. Per the authors' pipeline: Amplification with reference gene primers provided the estimates of nucleated cell counts. The protocol was immunoSEQ multiplex PCR, while the TCRdb copy is restricted to in-frame clones and leaves out a portion. V, J and clone size are those of that table, while D and trimming were read from the DNA. The table includes some 270,000 clones, 84% detected once. This record comes from a study of blood T cell repertoires in COVID-19. Study information: From T cells, B-cell-depleted T cells, or PBMCs came the material, which was cDNA or gDNA.

Germline V gives CDR1 SGHRS, CDR2 YFSETQ. This CDR3 comprises 16 residues. V shed 0 bases and J shed 8 bases, with 17 bases lying between them. Sample: peripheral blood. This TCR derives from a woman between 35 and 50 years old who had recovered from COVID-19. The chain links TRBV5-1 to TRBJ1-4; D may be TRBD1 (6 bases). The CDR3 DNA is TGCGCCAGCAGCTTGGGAAGTACAGGGAGCCCAGAAAAACTGTTTTTT. It encodes CASSLGSTGSPEKLFF.